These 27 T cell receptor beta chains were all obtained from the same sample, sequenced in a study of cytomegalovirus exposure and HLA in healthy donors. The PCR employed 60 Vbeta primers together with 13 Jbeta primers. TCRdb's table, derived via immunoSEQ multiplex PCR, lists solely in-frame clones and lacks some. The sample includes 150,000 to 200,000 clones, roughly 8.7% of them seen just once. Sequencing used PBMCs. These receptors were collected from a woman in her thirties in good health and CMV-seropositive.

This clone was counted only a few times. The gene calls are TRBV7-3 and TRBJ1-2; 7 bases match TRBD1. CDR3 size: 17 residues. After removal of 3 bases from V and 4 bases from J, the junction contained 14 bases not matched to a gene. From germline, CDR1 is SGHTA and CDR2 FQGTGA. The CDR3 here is CASSLHPATGPGYGYTF. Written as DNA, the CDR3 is TGTGCCAGCAGCTTGCATCCAGCGACAGGGCCGGGCTATGGCTACACCTTC.

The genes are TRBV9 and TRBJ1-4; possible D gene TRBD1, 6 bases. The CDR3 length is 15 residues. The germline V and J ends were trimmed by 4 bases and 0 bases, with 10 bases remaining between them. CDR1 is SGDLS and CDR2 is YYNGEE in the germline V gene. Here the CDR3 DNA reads TGTGCCAGCAGCATTGGGACATCAACTAATGAAAAACTGTTTTTT. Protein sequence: CASSIGTSTNEKLFF.

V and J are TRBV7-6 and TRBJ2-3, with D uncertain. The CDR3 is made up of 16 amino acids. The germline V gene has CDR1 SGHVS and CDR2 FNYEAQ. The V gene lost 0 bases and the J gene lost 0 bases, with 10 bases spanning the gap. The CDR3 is CASSLAPEASTDTQYF. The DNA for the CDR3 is TGTGCCAGCAGCTTAGCGCCAGAGGCCAGCACAGATACGCAGTATTTT.

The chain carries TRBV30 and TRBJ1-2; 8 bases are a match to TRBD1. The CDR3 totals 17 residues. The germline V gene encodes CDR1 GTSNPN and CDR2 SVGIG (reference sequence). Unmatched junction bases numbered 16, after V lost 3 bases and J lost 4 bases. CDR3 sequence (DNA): TGTGCCTGGAGCGTTGGGACAGGTTTTTGGGGGGGCTATGGCTACACCTTC. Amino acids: CAWSVGTGFWGGYGYTF.

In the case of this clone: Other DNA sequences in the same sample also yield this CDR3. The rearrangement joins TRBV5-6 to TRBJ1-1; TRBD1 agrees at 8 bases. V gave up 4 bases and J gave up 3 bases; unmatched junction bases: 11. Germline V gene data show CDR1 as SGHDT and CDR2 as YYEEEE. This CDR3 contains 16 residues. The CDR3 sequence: CASSLDRGLSDTEAFF. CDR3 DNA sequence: TGTGCCAGCAGCCTCGACAGGGGTTTAAGCGACACTGAAGCTTTCTTT.

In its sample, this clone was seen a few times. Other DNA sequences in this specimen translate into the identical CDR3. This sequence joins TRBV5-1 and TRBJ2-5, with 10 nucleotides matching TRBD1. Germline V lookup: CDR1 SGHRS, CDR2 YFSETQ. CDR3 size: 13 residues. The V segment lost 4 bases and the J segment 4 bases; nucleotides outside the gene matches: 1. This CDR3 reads CASSRDRGETQYF. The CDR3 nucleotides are TGCGCCAGCAGCCGGGACAGGGGAGAGACCCAGTACTTC.

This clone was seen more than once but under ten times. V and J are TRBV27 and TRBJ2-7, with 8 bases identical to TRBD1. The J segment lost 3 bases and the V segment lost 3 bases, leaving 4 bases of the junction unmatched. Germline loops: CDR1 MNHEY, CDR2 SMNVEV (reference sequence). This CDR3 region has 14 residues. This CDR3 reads CASSFTGGLYEQYF. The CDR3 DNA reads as TGTGCCAGCAGTTTTACAGGGGGTCTCTACGAGCAGTACTTC.

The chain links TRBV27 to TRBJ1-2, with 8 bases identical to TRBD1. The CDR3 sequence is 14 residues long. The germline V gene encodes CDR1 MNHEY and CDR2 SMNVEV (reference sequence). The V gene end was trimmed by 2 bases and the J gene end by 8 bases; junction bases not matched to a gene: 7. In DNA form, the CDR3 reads TGTGCCAGCAGTTTACTCACAGGGGGTGGCGGCTACACCTTC. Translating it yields CASSLLTGGGGYTF.

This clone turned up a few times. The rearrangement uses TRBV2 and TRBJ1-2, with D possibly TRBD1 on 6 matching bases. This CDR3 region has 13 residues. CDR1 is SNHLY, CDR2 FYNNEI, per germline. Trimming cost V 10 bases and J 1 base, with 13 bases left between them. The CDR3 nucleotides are TGTGCCACCCTGGACAGCAATAACTATGGCTACACCTTC. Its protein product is CATLDSNNYGYTF.

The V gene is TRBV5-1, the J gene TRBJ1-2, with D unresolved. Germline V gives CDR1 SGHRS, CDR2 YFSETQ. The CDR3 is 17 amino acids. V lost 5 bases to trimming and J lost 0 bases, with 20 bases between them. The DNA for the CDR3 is TGCGCCAGCAGATTCTCCCTTGATTGGGCCACTAACTATGGCTACACCTTC. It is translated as CASRFSLDWATNYGYTF.

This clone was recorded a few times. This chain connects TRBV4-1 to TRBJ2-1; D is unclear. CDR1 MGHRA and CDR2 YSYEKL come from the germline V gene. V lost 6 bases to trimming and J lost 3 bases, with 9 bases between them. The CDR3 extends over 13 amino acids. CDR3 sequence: CASSRLVYNEQFF. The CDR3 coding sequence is TGCGCCAGCAGTCGACTCGTCTACAATGAGCAGTTCTTC.

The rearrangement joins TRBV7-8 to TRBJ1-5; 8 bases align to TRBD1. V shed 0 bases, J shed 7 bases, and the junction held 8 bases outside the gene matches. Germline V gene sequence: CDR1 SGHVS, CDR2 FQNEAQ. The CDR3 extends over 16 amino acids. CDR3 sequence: CASSLAGQGGGQPQHF. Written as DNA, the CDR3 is TGTGCCAGCAGCTTAGCCGGACAGGGTGGGGGGCAGCCCCAGCATTTT.

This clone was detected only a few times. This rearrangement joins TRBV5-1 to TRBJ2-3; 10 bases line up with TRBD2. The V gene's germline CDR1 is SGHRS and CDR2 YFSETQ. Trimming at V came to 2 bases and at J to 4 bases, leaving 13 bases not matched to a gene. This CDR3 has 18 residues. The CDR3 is CASSFMVGTSARADTQYF. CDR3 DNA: TGCGCCAGCAGCTTTATGGTAGGGACTAGCGCCCGCGCAGATACGCAGTATTTT.

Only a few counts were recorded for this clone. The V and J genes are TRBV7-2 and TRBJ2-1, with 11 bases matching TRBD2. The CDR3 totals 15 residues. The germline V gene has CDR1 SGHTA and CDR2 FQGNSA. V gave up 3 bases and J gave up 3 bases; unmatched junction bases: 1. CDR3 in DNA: TGTGCCAGCAGCTTGACTAGCGGGATCTACAATGAGCAGTTCTTC. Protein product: CASSLTSGIYNEQFF.

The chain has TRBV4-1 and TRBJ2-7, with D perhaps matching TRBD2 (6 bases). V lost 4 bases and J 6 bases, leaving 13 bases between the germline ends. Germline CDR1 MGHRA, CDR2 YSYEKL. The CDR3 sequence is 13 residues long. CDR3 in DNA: TGCGCCAGCAGCCTATCGGCGGAGGGCGAGCAGTACTTC. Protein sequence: CASSLSAEGEQYF.

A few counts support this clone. The CDR3 coding sequence is TGTGCCAGCAGCTTACGCACAGGGGGATGTGGTCAGCCCCAGCATTTT. It codes for CASSLRTGGCGQPQHF. The gene calls are TRBV11-3 and TRBJ1-5, with 8 nucleotides matching TRBD1. Germline CDR1 is SGHNT and CDR2 is YENEEA. V gave up 2 bases and J gave up 6 bases; unmatched junction bases: 9. This CDR3 is 16 amino acids long.

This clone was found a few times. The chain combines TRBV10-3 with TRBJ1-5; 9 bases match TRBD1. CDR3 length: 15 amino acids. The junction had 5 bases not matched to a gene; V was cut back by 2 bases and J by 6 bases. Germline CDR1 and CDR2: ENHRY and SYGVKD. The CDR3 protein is CAISEKGQGSQPQHF. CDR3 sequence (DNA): TGTGCCATCAGTGAGAAGGGACAGGGAAGTCAGCCCCAGCATTTT.

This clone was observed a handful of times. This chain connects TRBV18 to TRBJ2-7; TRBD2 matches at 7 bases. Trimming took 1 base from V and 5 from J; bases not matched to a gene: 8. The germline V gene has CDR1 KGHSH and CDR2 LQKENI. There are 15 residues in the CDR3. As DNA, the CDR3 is TGTGCCAGCTCACCACTGGACGGGAGGATCAACGAGCAGTACTTC. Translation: CASSPLDGRINEQYF.

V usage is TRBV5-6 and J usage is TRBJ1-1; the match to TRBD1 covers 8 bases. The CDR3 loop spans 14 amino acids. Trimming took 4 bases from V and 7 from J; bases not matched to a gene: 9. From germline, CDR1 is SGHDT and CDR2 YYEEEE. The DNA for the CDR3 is TGTGCCAGCAGCCCACAGGGGGGAATTCGTGAAGCTTTCTTT. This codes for CASSPQGGIREAFF.

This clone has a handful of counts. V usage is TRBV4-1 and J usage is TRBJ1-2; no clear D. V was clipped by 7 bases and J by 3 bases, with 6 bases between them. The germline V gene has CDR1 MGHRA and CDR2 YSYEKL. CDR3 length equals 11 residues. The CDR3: CASTGYYGYTF. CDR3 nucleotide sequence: TGCGCCAGCACGGGGTACTATGGCTACACCTTC.

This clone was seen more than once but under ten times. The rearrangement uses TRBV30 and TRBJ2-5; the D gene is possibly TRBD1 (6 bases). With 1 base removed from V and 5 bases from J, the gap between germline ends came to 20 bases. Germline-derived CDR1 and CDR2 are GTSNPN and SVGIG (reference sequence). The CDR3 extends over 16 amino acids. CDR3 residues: CAWSAPTVPRGETQYF. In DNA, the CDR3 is TGTGCCTGGAGTGCCCCCACCGTTCCTAGGGGGGAGACCCAGTACTTC.

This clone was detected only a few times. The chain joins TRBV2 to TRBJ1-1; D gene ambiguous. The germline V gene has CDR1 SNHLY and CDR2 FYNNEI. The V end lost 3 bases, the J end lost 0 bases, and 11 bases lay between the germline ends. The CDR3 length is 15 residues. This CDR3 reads CASSEEWRLNTEAFF. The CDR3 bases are TGTGCCAGCAGTGAGGAATGGAGGCTGAACACTGAAGCTTTCTTT.

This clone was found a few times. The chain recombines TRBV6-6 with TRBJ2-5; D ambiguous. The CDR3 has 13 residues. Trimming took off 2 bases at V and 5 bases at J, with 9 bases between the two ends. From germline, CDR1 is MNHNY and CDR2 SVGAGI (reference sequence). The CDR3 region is CASSYSSRETQYF. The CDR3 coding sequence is TGTGCCAGCAGTTACAGTAGTCGTGAGACCCAGTACTTC.

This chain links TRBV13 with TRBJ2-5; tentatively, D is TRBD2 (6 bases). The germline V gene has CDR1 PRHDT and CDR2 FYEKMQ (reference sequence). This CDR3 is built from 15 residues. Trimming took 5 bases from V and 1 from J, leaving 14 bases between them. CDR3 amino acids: CASSPRGSSQETQYF. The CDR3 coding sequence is TGTGCCAGCAGCCCCCGGGGGAGTTCCCAAGAGACCCAGTACTTC.

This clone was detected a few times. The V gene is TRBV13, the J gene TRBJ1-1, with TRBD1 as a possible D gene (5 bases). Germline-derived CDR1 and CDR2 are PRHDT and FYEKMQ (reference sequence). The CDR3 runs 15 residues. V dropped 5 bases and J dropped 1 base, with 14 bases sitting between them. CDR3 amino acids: CASSVRTGGNTEAFF. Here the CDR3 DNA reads TGTGCCAGCAGCGTCCGGACGGGGGGGAACACTGAAGCTTTCTTT.

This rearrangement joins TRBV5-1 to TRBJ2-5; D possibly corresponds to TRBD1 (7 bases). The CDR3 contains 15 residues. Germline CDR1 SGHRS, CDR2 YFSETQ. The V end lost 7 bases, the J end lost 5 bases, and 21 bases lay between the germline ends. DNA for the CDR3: TGCGCCAGCTCGGCGAGGGGGCAAGGGGGGGAGACCCAGTACTTC. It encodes CASSARGQGGETQYF.

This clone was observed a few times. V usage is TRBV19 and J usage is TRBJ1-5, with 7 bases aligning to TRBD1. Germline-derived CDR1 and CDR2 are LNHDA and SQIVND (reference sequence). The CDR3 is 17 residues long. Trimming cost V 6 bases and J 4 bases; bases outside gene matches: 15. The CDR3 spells CASSPYQGETLNQPQHF. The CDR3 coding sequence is TGTGCCAGTAGCCCTTACCAGGGGGAAACCTTAAATCAGCCCCAGCATTTT.